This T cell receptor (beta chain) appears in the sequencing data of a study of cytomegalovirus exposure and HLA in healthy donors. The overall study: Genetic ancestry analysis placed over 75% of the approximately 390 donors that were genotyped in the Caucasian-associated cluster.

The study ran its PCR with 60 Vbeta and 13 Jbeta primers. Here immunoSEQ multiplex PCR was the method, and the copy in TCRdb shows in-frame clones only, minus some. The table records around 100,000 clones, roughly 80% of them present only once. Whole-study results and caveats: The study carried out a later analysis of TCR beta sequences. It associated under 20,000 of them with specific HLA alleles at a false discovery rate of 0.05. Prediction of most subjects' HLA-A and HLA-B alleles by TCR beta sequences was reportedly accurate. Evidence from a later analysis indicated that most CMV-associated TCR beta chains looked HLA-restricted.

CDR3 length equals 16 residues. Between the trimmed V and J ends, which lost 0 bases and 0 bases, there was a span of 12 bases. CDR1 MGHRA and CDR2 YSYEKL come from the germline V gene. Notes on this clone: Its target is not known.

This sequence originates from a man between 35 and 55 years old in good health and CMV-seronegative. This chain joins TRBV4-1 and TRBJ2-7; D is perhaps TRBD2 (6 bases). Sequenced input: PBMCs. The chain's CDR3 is CASSQDERRGSYEQYF. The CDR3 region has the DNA TGCGCCAGCAGCCAAGATGAGCGGAGGGGCTCCTACGAGCAGTACTTC.